A selection of T cell receptor beta chains follows, all from one sample in a study of cytomegalovirus exposure and HLA in healthy donors. Method: immunoSEQ multiplex PCR; TCRdb's copy keeps in-frame clones and lacks some. The table shows some 140,000 clones, with roughly two thirds occurring only once. The specimen sequenced was PBMCs. These receptors originate from a woman in her thirties or forties in good health and CMV-seronegative. Both conserved end residues are part of each CDR3. Fields, in order: J gene, V gene, D gene, clone size, CDR3 protein, CDR3 DNA. The D gene is left open where the match is weak. The size field is filled for only some rows; it gives once, few, many or a size class.

TRBJ2-1	TRBV25-1	NA	NA	CASSAWRESSYNEQFF	TGTGCCAGCAGTGCTTGGAGGGAGAGCTCCTACAATGAGCAGTTCTTC
TRBJ2-5	TRBV15	TRBD2	NA	CATSLRGGGETQYF	TGTGCCACCAGCCTACGGGGGGGCGGAGAGACCCAGTACTTC
TRBJ2-1	TRBV4-2	TRBD2	NA	CASSQDRAGGLNEQFF	TGTGCCAGCAGCCAAGATAGAGCGGGGGGCCTGAATGAGCAGTTCTTC
TRBJ1-1	TRBV6-1	NA	NA	CASSEAPRIGTFF	TGTGCCAGCAGTGAAGCGCCCCGAATCGGGACTTTCTTT
TRBJ2-3	TRBV4-1	TRBD1	NA	CASSQGSGTGEQTQYF	TGCGCCAGCAGCCAAGGTTCCGGGACAGGGGAGCAGACGCAGTATTTT
TRBJ1-1	TRBV7-9	TRBD1	NA	CASSRDRGPNTEAFF	TGTGCCAGCAGCCGGGACAGGGGGCCGAACACTGAAGCTTTCTTT
TRBJ2-5	TRBV28	TRBD2	NA	CASSLIRDYRSGETQYF	TGTGCCAGCAGCCTGATCCGGGACTACCGATCAGGAGAGACCCAGTACTTC
TRBJ1-5	TRBV6-1	TRBD1	NA	CASSDPRDRGFGPQHF	TGTGCCAGCAGTGACCCCCGGGACAGGGGTTTCGGGCCCCAGCATTTT
TRBJ2-3	TRBV7-9	NA	NA	CASSQRSSAPTDTQYF	TGTGCCAGCAGCCAAAGGAGTTCGGCCCCCACAGATACGCAGTATTTT
TRBJ1-1	TRBV14	NA	few	CASSQTSLYFNTEAFF	TGTGCCAGCAGCCAAACCTCACTTTACTTCAACACTGAAGCTTTCTTT
TRBJ2-5	TRBV4-2	TRBD2	NA	CASRGLAGGAQYF	TGTGCCAGCAGAGGACTAGCGGGGGGCGCGCAGTACTTC
TRBJ1-3	TRBV6-5	NA	many	CASSGSGAGNTIYF	TGTGCCAGCAGTGGATCGGGGGCTGGAAACACCATATATTTT
TRBJ2-3	TRBV27	NA	NA	CASSSGWGRTDTQYF	TGTGCCAGCAGTTCTGGCTGGGGGCGCACAGATACGCAGTATTTT
TRBJ1-1	TRBV5-1	TRBD1	NA	CASSANRDRVSEAFF	TGCGCCAGCAGCGCGAACCGGGACAGGGTGTCTGAAGCTTTCTTT
TRBJ2-1	TRBV7-2	NA	once	CASSLGGGNSYNEQFF	TGTGCCAGCAGCTTAGGAGGCGGTAACTCCTACAATGAGCAGTTCTTC
TRBJ1-4	TRBV2	NA	NA	CASSEEEGYEKLFF	TGTGCCAGCAGTGAAGAGGAGGGTTATGAAAAACTGTTTTTT
TRBJ1-3	TRBV7-6	NA	NA	CASSAGWGGGNTIYF	TGTGCCAGCAGCGCAGGCTGGGGCGGTGGAAACACCATATATTTT
TRBJ1-1	TRBV19	NA	once	CASSPGVFTEAFF	TGTGCCAGTAGTCCGGGGGTTTTCACTGAAGCTTTCTTT
TRBJ1-1	TRBV5-4	TRBD1	NA	CASSSRSQGAEDEAFF	TGTGCCAGCAGTAGCCGGTCTCAGGGGGCAGAGGATGAAGCTTTCTTT
TRBJ1-2	TRBV5-1	TRBD1	NA	CASSRTGDGYTF	TGCGCCAGCAGCCGGACAGGGGATGGCTACACCTTC
TRBJ2-1	TRBV4-1	TRBD2	NA	CASSQESTSGWGEQFF	TGCGCCAGCAGCCAAGAATCGACTAGCGGGTGGGGTGAGCAGTTCTTC
TRBJ2-2	TRBV18	NA	NA	CASSLQHPRNTGELFF	TGTGCCAGCTCCCTACAGCACCCAAGGAACACCGGGGAGCTGTTTTTT
TRBJ2-3	TRBV12-5	NA	NA	CASGLSTGFTDTQYF	TGTGCTAGTGGACTAAGTACAGGGTTCACAGATACGCAGTATTTT
TRBJ1-2	TRBV18	TRBD1	NA	CASSPTGTDYGYTF	TGTGCCAGCTCACCAACGGGGACAGACTATGGCTACACCTTC
TRBJ2-1	TRBV9	TRBD2	NA	CAPGGVSFWNEQFF	TGTGCCCCGGGGGGGGTTTCCTTTTGGAATGAGCAGTTCTTC
TRBJ1-2	TRBV5-1	TRBD1	NA	CASSPPPGQGPRYGYTF	TGCGCCAGCAGCCCCCCCCCGGGACAGGGTCCTCGGTATGGCTACACCTTC
TRBJ2-5	TRBV5-6	TRBD1	NA	CASSYAGTVKETQYF	TGTGCCAGCAGCTACGCCGGGACAGTTAAAGAGACCCAGTACTTC
TRBJ1-6	TRBV28	NA	NA	CASRPAALGSPLHF	TGTGCCAGCAGGCCAGCGGCTCTAGGTTCACCCCTCCACTTT
TRBJ1-1	TRBV5-1	NA	NA	CASSEHYKNTEAFF	TGCGCCAGCAGCGAACACTACAAGAACACTGAAGCTTTCTTT
TRBJ1-5	TRBV28	TRBD1	NA	CASSSGGRQPQHF	TGTGCCAGCAGTTCAGGGGGCCGTCAGCCCCAGCATTTT
TRBJ1-1	TRBV2	NA	NA	CATRGGAGGNTEAFF	TGTGCCACACGAGGCGGGGCGGGGGGAAACACTGAAGCTTTCTTT